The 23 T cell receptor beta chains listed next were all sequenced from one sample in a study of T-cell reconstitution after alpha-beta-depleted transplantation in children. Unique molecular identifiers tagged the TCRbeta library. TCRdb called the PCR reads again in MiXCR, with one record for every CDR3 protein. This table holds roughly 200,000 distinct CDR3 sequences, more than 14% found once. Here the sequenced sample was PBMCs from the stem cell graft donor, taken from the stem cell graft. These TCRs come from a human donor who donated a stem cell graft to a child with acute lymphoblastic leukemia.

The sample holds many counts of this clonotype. The CDR3 region has the DNA TGCAGCGCCGACAGGGCGGGCGGCACTGAAGCTTTCTTT. Protein: CSADRAGGTEAFF. V and J are TRBV29-1 and TRBJ1-1; 7 nucleotides match TRBD1. Trimming at V came to 7 bases and at J to 4 bases, leaving 9 bases not matched to a gene. The CDR3 sequence is 13 residues long. Germline lookup yields CDR1 SQVTM and CDR2 ANQGSEA.

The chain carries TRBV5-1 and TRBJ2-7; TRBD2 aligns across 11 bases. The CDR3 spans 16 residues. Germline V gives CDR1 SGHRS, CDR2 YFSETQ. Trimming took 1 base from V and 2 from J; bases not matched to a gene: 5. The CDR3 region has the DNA TGCGCCAGCAGCTTGACCGGACTAGCGGGCACCTACGAGCAGTACTTC. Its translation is CASSLTGLAGTYEQYF.

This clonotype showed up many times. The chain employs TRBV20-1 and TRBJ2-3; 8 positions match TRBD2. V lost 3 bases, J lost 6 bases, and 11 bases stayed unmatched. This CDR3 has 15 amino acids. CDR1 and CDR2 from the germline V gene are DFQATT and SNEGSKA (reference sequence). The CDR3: CSASRASGRPDTQYF. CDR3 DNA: TGCAGTGCTAGTCGTGCCAGCGGGAGACCCGATACGCAGTATTTT.

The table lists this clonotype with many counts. CDR3 sequence (DNA): TGTGCCAGCAGCTTAGACAGCAGGACAGGGTCGTACGAGCAGTACTTC. It translates to CASSLDSRTGSYEQYF. This chain links TRBV11-2 with TRBJ2-7, with 8 bases lining up with TRBD1. The CDR3 runs 16 residues. Germline-derived CDR1 and CDR2 are SGHAT and FQNNGV. V lost 0 bases and J lost 4; bases outside the gene matches: 8.

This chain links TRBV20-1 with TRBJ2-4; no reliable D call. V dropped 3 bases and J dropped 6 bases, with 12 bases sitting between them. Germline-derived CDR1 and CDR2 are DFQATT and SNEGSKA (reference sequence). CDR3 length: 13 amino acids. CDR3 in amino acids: CSASQPARNIQYF. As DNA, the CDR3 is TGCAGTGCTAGCCAGCCGGCTCGAAACATTCAGTACTTC.

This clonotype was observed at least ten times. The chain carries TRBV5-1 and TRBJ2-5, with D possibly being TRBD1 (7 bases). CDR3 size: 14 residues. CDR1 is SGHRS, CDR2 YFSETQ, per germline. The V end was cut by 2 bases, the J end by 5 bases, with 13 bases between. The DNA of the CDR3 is TGCGCCAGCAGCTTTGGAGGGGGCGAGGAGACCCAGTACTTC. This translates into CASSFGGGEETQYF.

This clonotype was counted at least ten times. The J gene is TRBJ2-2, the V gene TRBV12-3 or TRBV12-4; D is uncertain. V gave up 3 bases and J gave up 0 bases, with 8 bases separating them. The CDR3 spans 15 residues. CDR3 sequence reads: CASSFRTTNTGELFF. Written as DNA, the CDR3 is TGTGCCAGCAGTTTCCGGACGACGAACACCGGGGAGCTGTTTTTT.

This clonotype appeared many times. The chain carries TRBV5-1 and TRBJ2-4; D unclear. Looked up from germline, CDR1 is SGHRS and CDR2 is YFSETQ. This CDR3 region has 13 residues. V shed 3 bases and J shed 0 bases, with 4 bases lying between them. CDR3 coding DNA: TGCGCCAGCAGCTGGGGAGCCAAAAACATTCAGTACTTC. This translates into CASSWGAKNIQYF.

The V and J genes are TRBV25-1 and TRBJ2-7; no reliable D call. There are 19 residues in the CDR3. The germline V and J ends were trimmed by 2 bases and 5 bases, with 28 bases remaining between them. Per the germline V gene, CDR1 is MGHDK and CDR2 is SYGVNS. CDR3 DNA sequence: TGTGCCAGCAGTGAAAAAGACTTCGTAAACAGAGTCCCCCCCCACGAGCAGTACTTC. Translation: CASSEKDFVNRVPPHEQYF.

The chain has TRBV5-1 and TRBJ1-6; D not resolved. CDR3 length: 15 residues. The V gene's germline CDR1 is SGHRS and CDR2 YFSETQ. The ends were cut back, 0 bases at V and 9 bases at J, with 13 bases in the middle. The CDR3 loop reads CASSLGQSGGSPLHF. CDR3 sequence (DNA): TGCGCCAGCAGCTTGGGTCAGTCTGGCGGTTCACCCCTCCACTTT.

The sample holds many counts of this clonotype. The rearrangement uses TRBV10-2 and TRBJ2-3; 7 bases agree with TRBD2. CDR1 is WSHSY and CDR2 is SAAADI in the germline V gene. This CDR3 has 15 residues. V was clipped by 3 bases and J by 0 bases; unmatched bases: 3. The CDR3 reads CASSDTGGSTDTQYF. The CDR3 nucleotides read TGCGCCAGCAGTGATACGGGAGGAAGCACAGATACGCAGTATTTT.

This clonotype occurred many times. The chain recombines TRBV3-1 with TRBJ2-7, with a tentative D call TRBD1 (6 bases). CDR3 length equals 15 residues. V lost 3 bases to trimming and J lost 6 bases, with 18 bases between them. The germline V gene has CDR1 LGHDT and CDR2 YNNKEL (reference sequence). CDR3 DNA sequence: TGTGCCAGCAGCCATGGAACAGGGCAAGGTGGCGAGCAGTACTTC. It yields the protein CASSHGTGQGGEQYF.

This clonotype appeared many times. The CDR3 region has the DNA TGTGCCAGCAGCCCCGGCGGGTACAGCACAGTGGATACGCAGTATTTT. Translated, it gives CASSPGGYSTVDTQYF. V gene TRBV9 combines with J gene TRBJ2-3, with a possible D match to TRBD2 (5 bases). Trimming removed 4 bases from V and 6 bases from J, with 21 bases in between. The CDR3 extends over 16 amino acids. Germline loops: CDR1 SGDLS, CDR2 YYNGEE.

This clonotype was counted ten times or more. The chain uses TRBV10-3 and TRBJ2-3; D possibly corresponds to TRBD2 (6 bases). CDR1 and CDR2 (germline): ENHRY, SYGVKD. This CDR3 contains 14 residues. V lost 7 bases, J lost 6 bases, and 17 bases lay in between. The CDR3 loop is CAIMEGTPTDTQYF. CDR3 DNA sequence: TGTGCCATCATGGAGGGGACGCCGACGGATACGCAGTATTTT.

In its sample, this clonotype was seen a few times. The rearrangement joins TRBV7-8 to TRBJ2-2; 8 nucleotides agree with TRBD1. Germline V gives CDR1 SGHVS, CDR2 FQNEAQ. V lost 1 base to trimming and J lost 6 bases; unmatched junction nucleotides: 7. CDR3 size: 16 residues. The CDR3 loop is CASSLGTGIRPGELFF. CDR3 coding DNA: TGTGCCAGCAGCTTAGGGACAGGGATTAGACCCGGGGAGCTGTTTTTT.

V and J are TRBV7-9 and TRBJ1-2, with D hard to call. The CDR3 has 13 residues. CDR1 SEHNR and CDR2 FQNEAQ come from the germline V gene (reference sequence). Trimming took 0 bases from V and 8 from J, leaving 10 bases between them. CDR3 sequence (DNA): TGTGCCAGCAGCTTAGCAAGCAGACACGGCTACACCTTC. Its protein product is CASSLASRHGYTF. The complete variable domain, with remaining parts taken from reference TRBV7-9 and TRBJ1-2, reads DTGVSQNPRHKITKRGQNVTFRCDPISEHNRLYWYRQTLGQGPEFLTYFQNEAQLEKSRLLSDRFSAERPKGSFSTLEIQRTEQGDSAMYLCASSLASRHGYTFGSGTRLTVV.

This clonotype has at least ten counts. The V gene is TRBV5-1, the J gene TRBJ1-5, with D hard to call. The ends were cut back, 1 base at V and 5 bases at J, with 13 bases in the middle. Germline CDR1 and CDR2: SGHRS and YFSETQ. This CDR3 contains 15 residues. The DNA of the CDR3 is TGCGCCAGCAGCTTGTCCGGCGATAGGTATCAGCCCCAGCATTTT. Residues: CASSLSGDRYQPQHF.

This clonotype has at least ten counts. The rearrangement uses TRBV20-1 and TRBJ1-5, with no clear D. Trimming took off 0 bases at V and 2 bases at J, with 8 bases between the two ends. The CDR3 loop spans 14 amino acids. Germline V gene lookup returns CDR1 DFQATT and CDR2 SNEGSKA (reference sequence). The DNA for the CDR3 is TGCAGTGCTAGAGATCGCATGGGCAATCAGCCCCAGCATTTT. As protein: CSARDRMGNQPQHF.

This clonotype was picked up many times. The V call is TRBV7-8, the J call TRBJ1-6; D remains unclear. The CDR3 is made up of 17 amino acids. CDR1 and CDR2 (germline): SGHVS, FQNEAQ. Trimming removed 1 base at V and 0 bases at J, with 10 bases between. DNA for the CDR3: TGTGCCAGCAGCTTAGGAACACGTAGCTCCTATAATTCACCCCTCCACTTT. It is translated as CASSLGTRSSYNSPLHF.

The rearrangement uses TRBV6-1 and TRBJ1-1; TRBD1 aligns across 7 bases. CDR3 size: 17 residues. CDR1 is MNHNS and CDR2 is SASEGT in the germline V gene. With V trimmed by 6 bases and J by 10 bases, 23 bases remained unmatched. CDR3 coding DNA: TGTGCCAGCAGGCCAACTCCCGGGACAGCGGGAGGCTGGAGAGCTTTCTTT. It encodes CASRPTPGTAGGWRAFF.

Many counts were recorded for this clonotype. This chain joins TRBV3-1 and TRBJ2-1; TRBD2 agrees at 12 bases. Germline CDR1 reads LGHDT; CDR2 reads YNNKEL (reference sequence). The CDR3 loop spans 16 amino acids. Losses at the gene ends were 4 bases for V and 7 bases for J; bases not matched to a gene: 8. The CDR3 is CASSPATSGSSNEQFF. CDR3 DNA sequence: TGTGCCAGCAGCCCCGCGACTAGCGGGAGTTCTAATGAGCAGTTCTTC.

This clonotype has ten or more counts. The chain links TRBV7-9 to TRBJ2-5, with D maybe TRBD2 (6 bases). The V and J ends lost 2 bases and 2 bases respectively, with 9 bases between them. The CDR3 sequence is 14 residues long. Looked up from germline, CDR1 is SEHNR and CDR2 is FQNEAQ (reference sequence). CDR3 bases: TGTGCCAGCAGCTTATTAGCGGAACAAGAGACCCAGTACTTC. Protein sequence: CASSLLAEQETQYF.

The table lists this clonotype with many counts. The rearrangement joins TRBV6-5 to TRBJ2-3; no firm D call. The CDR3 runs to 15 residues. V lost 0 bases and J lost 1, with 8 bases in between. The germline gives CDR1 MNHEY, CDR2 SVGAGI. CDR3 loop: CASSYSSSGTDTQYF. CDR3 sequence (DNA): TGTGCCAGCAGTTACTCTAGTTCGGGCACAGATACGCAGTATTTT.